The 15 T cell receptor beta chains below all came from one sample that was sequenced in a study of PD-1 blockade in classical Hodgkin lymphoma. Noted time point: cycle 4 day 1 (C4D1), after about 6 weeks of nivolumab. Each of the patients experienced relapse following autologous stem cell transplantation, and their brentuximab vedotin exposure differed. Only in-frame clones appear in the TCRdb table, and some are missing; sequencing was by immunoSEQ multiplex PCR. Here the sample spans over 85,000 clones, approximately 90% being singletons. The sequencing used peripheral blood mononuclear cells (PBMCs), collected before the fourth cycle of nivolumab. All receptors derive from a human donor with classical Hodgkin lymphoma.

The rearrangement uses TRBV27 and TRBJ2-5; D might be TRBD1 or TRBD2, each matching 5 bases. CDR3 length equals 14 residues. V lost 4 bases to trimming and J lost 3 bases, with 12 bases between them. Germline CDR1 MNHEY, CDR2 SMNVEV (reference sequence). CDR3 sequence: CASSSRDGEETQYF. The CDR3 nucleotides are TGTGCCAGCAGTTCCCGGGACGGAGAAGAGACCCAGTACTTC.

This chain joins TRBV5-1 and TRBJ1-1; possible D gene TRBD1, 5 bases. Germline CDR1 is SGHRS and CDR2 is YFSETQ. The CDR3 contains 14 residues. V lost 1 base to trimming and J lost 5 bases, with 12 bases between them. The CDR3 here is CASSLYGEGTEAFF. The CDR3 region has the DNA TGCGCCAGCAGCTTGTATGGGGAGGGGACTGAAGCTTTCTTT.

V gene TRBV11-1 combines with J gene TRBJ2-3; D ambiguous. CDR3 size: 16 residues. Germline V gives CDR1 SGHAT, CDR2 FQDESV (reference sequence). V shed 5 bases and J shed 4 bases, with 19 bases lying between them. The CDR3 reads CASSPRRSRFADTQYF. In DNA, the CDR3 is TGTGCCAGCAGCCCTCGGCGGTCGAGGTTCGCAGATACGCAGTATTTT.

J is TRBJ1-4 and V is TRBV19, with D possibly TRBD1 on 6 matching bases. V lost 7 bases, J lost 4 bases, and 13 bases lay in between. CDR3 length: 14 residues. Germline loops: CDR1 LNHDA, CDR2 SQIVND (reference sequence). The CDR3 sequence is CASTTGKDNEKLFF. Written as DNA, the CDR3 is TGTGCCAGTACCACAGGGAAGGATAATGAAAAACTGTTTTTT.

This chain uses TRBV4-2 with TRBJ2-7, with 8 bases fitting TRBD1. The J segment lost 2 bases and the V segment lost 0 bases, leaving 12 bases of the junction unmatched. The germline V gene has CDR1 LGHNA and CDR2 YNFKEQ. The CDR3 covers 18 residues. The CDR3 DNA sequence: TGTGCCAGCAGCCAAGAAATGGTCCCCGGGACAGGTGCCTACGAGCAGTACTTC. Amino acid sequence: CASSQEMVPGTGAYEQYF.

A few counts support this clone. The chain uses TRBV27 and TRBJ1-6; D is perhaps TRBD1 (6 bases). CDR1 is MNHEY, CDR2 SMNVEV, per germline (reference sequence). The CDR3 runs to 16 residues. The V end lost 3 bases, the J end lost 9 bases, and 18 bases lay between the germline ends. This chain's CDR3 is CASSFSWGGQGSPLHF. CDR3 nucleotides: TGTGCCAGCAGTTTTTCCTGGGGGGGCCAGGGTTCACCCCTCCACTTT.

This rearrangement joins TRBV5-8 to TRBJ2-1, with 10 bases that match TRBD1. V trimming: 4 bases; J trimming: 9 bases; junction bases outside the gene matches: 10. CDR1 is SGHTS, CDR2 YDEGEE, per germline. This CDR3 is 15 amino acids long. The CDR3 sequence is CASSPPGTGVGEQFF. CDR3 DNA: TGTGCCAGCAGCCCCCCAGGGACAGGGGTCGGTGAGCAGTTCTTC.

This clone has just a few counts. The chain joins TRBV6-5 to TRBJ1-6; 8 positions agree with TRBD1. The V gene end was trimmed by 8 bases and the J gene end by 9 bases; junction bases not matched to a gene: 0. CDR1 is MNHEY, CDR2 SVGAGI, per germline. CDR3 length equals 11 residues. CDR3 coding DNA: TGTGCCAGCGGACAGGGTTCACCCCTCCACTTT. This codes for CASGQGSPLHF.

The chain links TRBV30 to TRBJ1-6, with D perhaps matching TRBD1 (5 bases). The CDR3 loop spans 13 amino acids. V was cut by 8 bases and J by 9 bases, with 17 bases left in between. The V gene's germline CDR1 is GTSNPN and CDR2 SVGIG (reference sequence). The CDR3 nucleotides read TGTGCCACCCTAACAGGTGTGGCTTCACCCCTCCACTTT. Its translation is CATLTGVASPLHF.

The chain has TRBV6-5 and TRBJ1-1, with 9 bases fitting TRBD1. V trimming: 2 bases; J trimming: 7 bases; junction bases outside the gene matches: 8. Looked up from germline, CDR1 is MNHEY and CDR2 is SVGAGI. CDR3 length equals 15 residues. CDR3 region: CASSYGQGTPYEAFF. The DNA of the CDR3 is TGTGCCAGCAGTTACGGACAGGGGACTCCCTATGAAGCTTTCTTT.

A single count supports this clone. The CDR3 region is CASSKNRGLPSTDTQYF. CDR3 bases: TGTGCCAGCAGCAAGAATCGGGGGCTCCCTAGCACAGATACGCAGTATTTT. The V call is TRBV11-2, the J call TRBJ2-3; D tentatively reads TRBD1 or TRBD2 (6 bases each). V was pared by 5 bases and J by 0 bases, with 18 bases between. The CDR3 runs to 17 residues. Germline assignment: CDR1 SGHAT and CDR2 FQNNGV.

This chain connects TRBV7-2 to TRBJ2-5, with D hard to call. The end of the DNA fits TRBJ2-7 better, so the J call may be wrong. Germline CDR1 is SGHTA and CDR2 is FQGNSA. The CDR3 totals 17 residues. The CDR3 region is CASSFSTASLGSYEQYF. The DNA for the CDR3 is TGTGCCAGCAGCTTCTCCACAGCCTCACTGGGCTCCTACGAGCAGTACTTC.

The rearrangement joins TRBV13 to TRBJ2-7; 8 bases are a match to TRBD1. In germline, CDR1 is PRHDT, CDR2 FYEKMQ (reference sequence). J lost 5 bases, V lost 4 bases, and 31 bases had no gene match. The CDR3 spans 22 residues. Written as DNA, the CDR3 is TGTGCCAGCAGCTGGAGGGGAGAAAGAACCGGGACAGGCCTCCACCGCAGGGACGAGCAGTACTTC. Translated: CASSWRGERTGTGLHRRDEQYF.

The genes are TRBV9 and TRBJ1-3; no reliable D call. Germline values: CDR1 SGDLS, CDR2 YYNGEE. V lost 0 bases to trimming and J lost 0 bases, with 7 bases between them. The CDR3 runs to 15 residues. The CDR3 bases are TGTGCCAGCAGCGTAGAGGCGGGCTCTGGAAACACCATATATTTT. Protein product: CASSVEAGSGNTIYF. Looking up the rest from reference TRBV9 and TRBJ1-3 gives the full variable domain: DSGVTQTPKHLITATGQRVTLRCSPRSGDLSVYWYQQSLDQGLQFLIQYYNGEERAKGNILERFSAQQFPDLHSELNLSSLELGDSALYFCASSVEAGSGNTIYFGEGSWLTVV.

The chain recombines TRBV15 with TRBJ1-5; D remains unclear. Germline V gene data show CDR1 as LNHNV and CDR2 as YYDKDF (reference sequence). The V and J ends lost 3 bases and 4 bases respectively, with 10 bases between them. The CDR3 length is 14 residues. CDR3 sequence reads: CATSREQPNQPQHF. CDR3 bases: TGTGCCACCAGCAGGGAACAACCTAATCAGCCCCAGCATTTT.